The present TCR beta chain was sequenced within a study of vaccination and CD4 T cells after COVID-19. Study-wide background: Samples taken post-COVID came a median 101 days after diagnosis, ranging from 35 to 161. The control cultures got either a CEFX pool, an HIV-1 Nef pool, or no peptide at all.

Described treatment: roughly 10-day PBMC culture with coronavirus spike peptide pools or control peptides (ViraFEST assay). The Oncomine TCR Beta short-read assay sequenced DNA from cultured CD4+ T cells. Investigators isolated genomic DNA from cultured CD4+ T cells. MiXCR, run by TCRdb on the PCR reads, gives a single entry per CDR3 protein. The sample includes about 20,000 distinct CDR3 sequences, just under 55% of them seen just once. Study observations and caveats: Median SARS-CoV-2-reactive clonotype numbers went from roughly 19 to 38; this increase was not significant.

Trimming removed 1 base from V and 5 bases from J, with 8 bases in between. The CDR3 runs 13 residues. CDR1 LNHNV and CDR2 YYDKDF come from the germline V gene (reference sequence). Concerning this clonotype itself: The antigen is not known.

The chain has TRBV15 and TRBJ1-2; perhaps TRBD1 as D (5 bases). This sequence was found in a human donor who had recovered from COVID-19. The specimen sequenced was CD4+ T cells from blood, cultured in vitro. The CDR3 protein is CATSRGRTYGYTF. In DNA form, the CDR3 reads TGTGCCACCAGCAGAGGGCGGACATATGGCTACACCTTC. The variable domain in full, with the rest retrieved from reference TRBV15 and TRBJ1-2, is DAMVIQNPRYQVTQFGKPVTLSCSQTLNHNVMYWYQQKSSQAPKLLFHYYDKDFNNEADTPDNFQSRRPNTSFCFLDIRSPGLGDTAMYLCATSRGRTYGYTFGSGTRLTVV.